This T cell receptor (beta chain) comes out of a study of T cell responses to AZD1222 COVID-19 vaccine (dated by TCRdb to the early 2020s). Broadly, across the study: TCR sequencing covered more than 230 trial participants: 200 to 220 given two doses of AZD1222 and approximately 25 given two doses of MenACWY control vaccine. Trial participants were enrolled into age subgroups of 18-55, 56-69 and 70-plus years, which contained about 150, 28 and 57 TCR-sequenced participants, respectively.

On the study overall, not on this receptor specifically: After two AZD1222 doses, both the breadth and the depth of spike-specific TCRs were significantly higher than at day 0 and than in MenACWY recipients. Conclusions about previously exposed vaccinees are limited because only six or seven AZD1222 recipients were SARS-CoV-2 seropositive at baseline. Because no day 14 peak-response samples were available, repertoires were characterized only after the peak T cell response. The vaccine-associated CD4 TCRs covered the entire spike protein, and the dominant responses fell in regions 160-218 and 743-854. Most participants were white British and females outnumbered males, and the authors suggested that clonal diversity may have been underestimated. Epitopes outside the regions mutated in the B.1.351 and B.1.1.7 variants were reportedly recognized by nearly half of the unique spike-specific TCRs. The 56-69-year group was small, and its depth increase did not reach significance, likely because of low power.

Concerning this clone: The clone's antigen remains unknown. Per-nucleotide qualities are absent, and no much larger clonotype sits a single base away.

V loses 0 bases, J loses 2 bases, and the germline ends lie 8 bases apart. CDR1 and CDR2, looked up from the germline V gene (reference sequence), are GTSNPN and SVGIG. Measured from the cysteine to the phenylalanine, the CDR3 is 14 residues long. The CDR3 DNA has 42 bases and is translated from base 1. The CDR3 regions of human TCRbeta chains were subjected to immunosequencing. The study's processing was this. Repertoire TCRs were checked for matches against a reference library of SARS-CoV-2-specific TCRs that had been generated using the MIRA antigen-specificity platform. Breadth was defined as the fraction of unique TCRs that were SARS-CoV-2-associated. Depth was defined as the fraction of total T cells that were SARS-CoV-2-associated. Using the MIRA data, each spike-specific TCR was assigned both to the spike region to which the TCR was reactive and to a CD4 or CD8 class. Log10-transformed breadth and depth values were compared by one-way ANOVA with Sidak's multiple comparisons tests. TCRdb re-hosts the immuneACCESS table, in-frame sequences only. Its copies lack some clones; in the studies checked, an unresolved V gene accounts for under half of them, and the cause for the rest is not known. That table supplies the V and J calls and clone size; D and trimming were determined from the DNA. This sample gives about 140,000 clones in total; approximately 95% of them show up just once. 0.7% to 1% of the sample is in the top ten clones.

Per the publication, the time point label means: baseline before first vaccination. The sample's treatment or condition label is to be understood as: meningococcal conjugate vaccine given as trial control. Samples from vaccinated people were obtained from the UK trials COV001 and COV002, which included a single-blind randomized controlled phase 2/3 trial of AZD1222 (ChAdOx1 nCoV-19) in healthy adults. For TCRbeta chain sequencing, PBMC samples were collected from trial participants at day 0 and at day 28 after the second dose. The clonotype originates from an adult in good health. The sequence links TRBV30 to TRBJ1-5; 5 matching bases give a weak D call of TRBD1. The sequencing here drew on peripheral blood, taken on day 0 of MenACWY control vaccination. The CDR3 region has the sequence CAWSVKQGNQPQHF. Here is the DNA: TGTGCCTGGAGTGTAAAACAGGGCAATCAGCCCCAGCATTTT. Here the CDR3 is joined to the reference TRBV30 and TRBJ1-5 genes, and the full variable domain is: SQTIHQWPATLVQPVGSPLSLECTVEGTSNPNLYWYRQAAGRGLQLLFYSVGIGQISSEVPQNLSASRPQDRQFILSSKKLLLSDSGFYLCAWSVKQGNQPQHFGDGTRLSIL.